These T cell receptor beta chains were read from a single sample in a study of T cells in Graves' hyperthyroidism and ophthalmopathy. TCRdb analysed the multiplex PCR reads with MiXCR anew, one entry per CDR3 protein. The data contain a few hundred thousand distinct CDR3 sequences, roughly 15% of them singletons. What was sequenced was blood. Source of these receptors: a woman in her thirties or forties with Graves' ophthalmopathy. Both conserved end residues are part of each CDR3. A D gene is named only where the DNA matches it firmly. Expanded clones are given a class, and other clones once, few, many or no size at all.

v_call,j_call,d_call,clone_size,cdr3_nt,cdr3_aa
TRBV19,TRBJ1-2,NA,NA,TGTGCCAGTAGTTTCGCCCGGCTACCCTATGGCTACACCTTC,CASSFARLPYGYTF
TRBV4-1,TRBJ2-1,NA,NA,TGCGCCAGCAGCCGCCGAGGGGGGAGCATCTACAATGAGCAGTTCTTC,CASSRRGGSIYNEQFF
TRBV7-3,TRBJ2-6,NA,few,TGTGCCAGCAGCGTTTCGGGTCAGCTGGCTGGGGCCAACGTCCTGACTTTC,CASSVSGQLAGANVLTF
TRBV6-1,TRBJ2-1,NA,many,TGTGCCAGCAGCTTCGACCCTCCCGGATACAATGAGCAGTTCTTC,CASSFDPPGYNEQFF
TRBV5-4,TRBJ2-7,NA,few,TGTGCCAGCAGCCGGGAACTAGCGCCGTCAGGGGAGGAGCAGTACTTC,CASSRELAPSGEEQYF
TRBV20-1,TRBJ2-1,NA,many,TGCAGTGCTAGGGGCGCGAACCCCTACAATGAGCAGTTCTTC,CSARGANPYNEQFF
TRBV7-9,TRBJ2-1,TRBD1,many,TGTGCCAGCAGCGCCCGGGACAGGGGGAACAATGAGCAGTTCTTC,CASSARDRGNNEQFF
TRBV7-2,TRBJ2-3,TRBD1,many,TGTGCCAGCAGCTCCACCTTACAGGGGGCGCGGGGAGATACGCAGTATTTT,CASSSTLQGARGDTQYF
TRBV19,TRBJ1-3,TRBD1,few,TGTGCCAGTAGTCCCTTAACCCCGGGACAGACTGTTCTCTCTGGAAACACCATATATTTT,CASSPLTPGQTVLSGNTIYF
TRBV7-6,TRBJ2-2,NA,few,TGTGCCAGCAGCTTAGTGGCAGTAGACGGGGAGCTGTTTTTT,CASSLVAVDGELFF
TRBV15,TRBJ2-2,NA,many,TGTGCCACCAGCAGAGATCGTCGGGGAATACAGAACACCGGGGAGCTGTTTTTT,CATSRDRRGIQNTGELFF
TRBV7-8,TRBJ2-5,TRBD1,many,TGTGCCAGCAGCTGGACAGGGGGTCAAGAGACCCAGTACTTC,CASSWTGGQETQYF
TRBV6-1,TRBJ2-4,NA,many,TGTGCCAGCAGTGCCAAACGACAGGACTTGGGCATTCAGTACTTC,CASSAKRQDLGIQYF
TRBV6-1,TRBJ2-7,NA,NA,TGTGCCAGCAACGGCAATGGCGACGAGCAGTACTTC,CASNGNGDEQYF
TRBV6-1,TRBJ1-2,NA,few,TGTGCCAGCAGAGACCCGGATGGCTACACCTTC,CASRDPDGYTF
TRBV28,TRBJ2-2,NA,NA,TGTGCCGGCCAGGGGGCCGGGCGGGAGGGAACCGGGGAGCTGTTTTTT,CAGQGAGREGTGELFF
TRBV5-1,TRBJ1-5,NA,NA,TGCGCCAGCAGCTTGGAGGGAAGGAGTCAGCCCCAGCATTTT,CASSLEGRSQPQHF
TRBV20-1,TRBJ1-1,NA,NA,TGCAGTGCTAAGGGATTCAGGTGGAACACTGAAGCTTTCTTT,CSAKGFRWNTEAFF
TRBV19,TRBJ1-6,NA,NA,TGTGCCAGTAGGAAAACAGGAGGGGATTCACCCCTCCACTTT,CASRKTGGDSPLHF
TRBV4-1,TRBJ1-1,TRBD1,NA,TGCGCCAGCAGCCAAGGGTACAGGGGGTCCACTGAAGCTTTCTTT,CASSQGYRGSTEAFF
TRBV19,TRBJ1-5,TRBD1,many,TGTGCCAGTAGTACGGAGGGACAGGGAGATCAGCCCCAGCATTTT,CASSTEGQGDQPQHF
TRBV5-1,TRBJ2-1,NA,many,TGCGCCAGCAGCCCCCCCTATAGGTCCCTGAGCTCCTACAATGAGCAGTTCTTC,CASSPPYRSLSSYNEQFF
TRBV6-1,TRBJ1-3,TRBD1,many,TGTGCCAGCAGTTCCCGGACAGGGAAGGGAAACACCATATATTTT,CASSSRTGKGNTIYF
TRBV2,TRBJ1-2,NA,many,TGTGCCAGCAGTGAAGGAATCGGGGCGGTGGTAGATGGCTACACCTTC,CASSEGIGAVVDGYTF
TRBV19,TRBJ1-1,NA,few,TGTGCCAGTAGTATCAGGCAGGGGATTATTACTGAAGCTTTCTTT,CASSIRQGIITEAFF
TRBV10-2,TRBJ1-2,TRBD1,many,TGCGCCAGCAGTGTGAGCGGACAGGCAGGCGGCTACACCTTC,CASSVSGQAGGYTF
TRBV6-5,TRBJ2-3,NA,many,TGTGCCAGCAGTTACGGGAGCGGCTACACAGATACGCAGTATTTT,CASSYGSGYTDTQYF
TRBV19,TRBJ1-1,NA,many,TGTGCCAGTGGTTGGAGGTCGGCCCAAGGGGAAGCTTTCTTT,CASGWRSAQGEAFF
TRBV20-1,TRBJ2-1,TRBD2,NA,TGCAGTGCGCCGACTAGCGGGGCGAGCTCCTACAATGAGCAGTTCTTC,CSAPTSGASSYNEQFF
TRBV20-1,TRBJ1-2,NA,once,TGCAGTGCTACAGCGACAGGAACTATGGCTGGCTACACCTTC,CSATATGTMAGYTF
TRBV7-9,TRBJ1-3,NA,few,TGTGCCAGCAGCAAGGTGGTTACAGGGAAGTCGGACACCATATATTTT,CASSKVVTGKSDTIYF
TRBV11-2,TRBJ2-5,NA,many,TGTGCCAGCAGCTTAGTAGGCAGGGTTGCCCAAGAGACCCAGTACTTC,CASSLVGRVAQETQYF
TRBV7-9,TRBJ1-2,NA,few,TGTGCCAGCAGCCCGACAGGACGTTCAAACTATGGCTACACCTTC,CASSPTGRSNYGYTF
TRBV10-2,TRBJ2-7,TRBD1,few,TGCGCCAGCAGTGGTGCCGACAGGGCCTACGAGCAGTACTTC,CASSGADRAYEQYF
TRBV29-1,TRBJ2-7,NA,many,TGCAGCGTTGTTCGCAGGCTGTCTAGCTCCTACGAGCAGTACTTC,CSVVRRLSSSYEQYF
TRBV2,TRBJ2-7,NA,many,TGTGCCAGCGGGGGACGTTTAAGTGGCTACGAGCAGTACTTC,CASGGRLSGYEQYF
TRBV19,TRBJ1-5,TRBD1,many,TGTGCCAGTAGTGTAACGGGACAGGGGGAACTAGGCAATCAGCCCCAGCATTTT,CASSVTGQGELGNQPQHF
TRBV12-3/TRBV12-4,TRBJ2-3,TRBD2,many,TGTGCCAGCAGTTTAGGCGGGGGGCGAGATACGCAGTATTTT,CASSLGGGRDTQYF
TRBV19,TRBJ1-6,NA,once,TGTGCCAGTTCCCGGGGCCAAGGAGGGTCACCCCTCCACTTT,CASSRGQGGSPLHF
TRBV6-1,TRBJ1-2,NA,NA,TGTGCCAGCAGTTTACATTCCAGGGGCCCCTATGGCTACACCTTC,CASSLHSRGPYGYTF
TRBV29-1,TRBJ1-2,TRBD1,few,TGCAGCGTTGGCTCAGGGGGCTCTGGCTACACCTTC,CSVGSGGSGYTF
TRBV5-1,TRBJ2-3,NA,many,TGCGCCAGCAGCTCCCAGAGATTCCGGTCCCTTAGTACAGATACGCAGTATTTT,CASSSQRFRSLSTDTQYF
TRBV6-2/TRBV6-3,TRBJ1-4,NA,many,TGTGCCAGCAGGCATACTTCTACAGGGCGTTATGAAAAACTGTTTTTT,CASRHTSTGRYEKLFF
TRBV29-1,TRBJ2-5,TRBD1,many,TGCAGCGTTGAAAACAGGGGGCTTGGGGAGACCCAGTACTTC,CSVENRGLGETQYF
TRBV12-3/TRBV12-4,TRBJ2-3,NA,many,TGTGCCAGCAGTCCCTCCCCTATGATTGTTTACGATACGCAGTATTTT,CASSPSPMIVYDTQYF
TRBV18,TRBJ2-5,NA,few,TGTGCCAGCTCATCAACGAGGACGCAAGAGACCCAGTACTTC,CASSSTRTQETQYF
TRBV5-4,TRBJ1-1,TRBD1,few,TGTGCCAGCAGCTTGGGAGGACAGGCGGGCACTGAAGCTTTCTTT,CASSLGGQAGTEAFF
TRBV29-1,TRBJ1-4,NA,few,TGCAGCGTTGCTGTGAGGGGGAAATCAACTAATGAAAAACTGTTTTTT,CSVAVRGKSTNEKLFF
TRBV6-1,TRBJ2-1,NA,many,TGTGCCAGCAGTGGGACAGCAAATGAGCAGTTCTTC,CASSGTANEQFF
TRBV24-1,TRBJ2-2,TRBD1,NA,TGTGCCACCAGTGATGACAGGGGGAGGGAGCTGTTTTTT,CATSDDRGRELFF
TRBV28,TRBJ1-5,TRBD1,many,TGTGCCAGCAGTGGAGGGACAGGGGGCAATCAGCCCCAGCATTTT,CASSGGTGGNQPQHF
TRBV12-3/TRBV12-4,TRBJ1-2,NA,many,TGTGCCAGCAGTCCCGGGACGATTTTTGGCTACACCTTC,CASSPGTIFGYTF
TRBV6-1,TRBJ1-1,TRBD1,few,TGTGCCAGCAGGAGCACAGGGGGGTTCACTGAAGCTTTCTTT,CASRSTGGFTEAFF